This TCR beta chain was captured by sequencing in a study of cytomegalovirus exposure and HLA in healthy donors. Vbeta (60) and Jbeta (13) primers were used in the PCR. Sequenced by immunoSEQ multiplex PCR; TCRdb stores in-frame clones only, minus some. The table lists around 50,000 clones, under 75% of them singletons. The receptor comes from a man aged 30 to 45 in good health and CMV-seronegative. What was sequenced was PBMCs.

The CDR3 DNA is TGTGCCACCAGCAGAGAAGGGACAGGGGATGACAATGAGCAGTTCTTC. It specifies CATSREGTGDDNEQFF. V usage is TRBV15 and J usage is TRBJ2-1; TRBD1 matches 10 bases. Germline assignment: CDR1 LNHNV and CDR2 YYDKDF (reference sequence). Trimming at V came to 0 bases and at J to 5 bases, leaving 4 bases not matched to a gene. The CDR3 runs 16 residues.